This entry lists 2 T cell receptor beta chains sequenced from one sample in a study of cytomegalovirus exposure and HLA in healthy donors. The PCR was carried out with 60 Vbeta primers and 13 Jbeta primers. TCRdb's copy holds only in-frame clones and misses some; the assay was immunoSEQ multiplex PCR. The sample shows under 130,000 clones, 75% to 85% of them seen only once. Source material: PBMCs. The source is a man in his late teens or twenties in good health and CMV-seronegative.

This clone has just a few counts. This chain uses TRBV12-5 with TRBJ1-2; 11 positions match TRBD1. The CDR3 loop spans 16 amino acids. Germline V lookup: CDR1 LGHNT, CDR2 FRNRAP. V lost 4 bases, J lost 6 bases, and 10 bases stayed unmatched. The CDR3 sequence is CASGSDRGRVEDGYTF. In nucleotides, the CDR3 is TGTGCTAGTGGTTCGGACAGGGGGCGTGTGGAGGATGGCTACACCTTC.

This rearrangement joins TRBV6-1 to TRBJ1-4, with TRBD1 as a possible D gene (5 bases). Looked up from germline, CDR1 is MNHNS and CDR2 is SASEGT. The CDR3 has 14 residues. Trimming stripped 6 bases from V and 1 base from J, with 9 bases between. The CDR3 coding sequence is TGTGCCAGCAGCGCAGGGCGAACTAATGAAAAACTGTTTTTT. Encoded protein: CASSAGRTNEKLFF.